A selection of T cell receptor beta chains follows, all from one sample in a study of TIL therapy for anti-PD-1-resistant metastatic lung cancer. Some clones are missing from TCRdb's copy, which holds only in-frame ones; the method was immunoSEQ multiplex PCR. Counted here are 45,000 to 75,000 clones, around 63% occurring once; the ten biggest clones make up over 6.5%. The sample here was blood, taken at baseline. The receptors originated from a person aged 25-85 years with non-small cell lung cancer. Both conserved end residues are part of each CDR3. A D gene is named only where the DNA matches it firmly. Only some rows state a clone size, as once, few, many or a class for expanded clones.

length: 13
J: TRBJ2-7
V: TRBV14
size: few
D: -
CDR3: CASSFGRVYEQYF
DNA: TGTGCCAGCAGCTTTGGAAGGGTCTACGAGCAGTACTTC

length: 16
J: TRBJ2-1
V: TRBV5-4
size: many
D: -
CDR3: CASSFPLPGSIGEQFF
DNA: TGTGCCAGCAGCTTTCCACTACCCGGGTCCATTGGGGAGCAGTTCTTC

length: 14
J: TRBJ1-2
V: TRBV4-1
size: -
D: -
CDR3: CASSQMGGGLDYTF
DNA: TGCGCCAGCAGCCAAATGGGAGGAGGGCTAGACTACACCTTC

length: 13
J: TRBJ2-7
V: TRBV6-5
size: few
D: -
CDR3: CASQVGPHAEQYF
DNA: TGTGCCAGCCAAGTTGGGCCCCATGCCGAGCAGTACTTC

length: 16
J: TRBJ2-2
V: TRBV19
size: -
D: TRBD1
CDR3: CASSVTGTGIAGELFF
DNA: TGTGCCAGTAGTGTCACCGGGACAGGGATCGCCGGGGAGCTGTTTTTT

length: 12
J: TRBJ1-2
V: TRBV13
size: -
D: -
CDR3: CASSSRRGGYTF
DNA: TGTGCCAGCAGCTCTCGAAGAGGTGGCTACACCTTC

length: 14
J: TRBJ2-1
V: TRBV2
size: -
D: TRBD2
CDR3: CASSGLAGGNEQFF
DNA: TGTGCCAGCAGTGGACTAGCGGGGGGGAATGAGCAGTTCTTC

length: 15
J: TRBJ2-7
V: TRBV6-5
size: -
D: TRBD2
CDR3: CASSYSGLAHYEQYF
DNA: TGTGCCAGCAGTTACTCGGGACTAGCGCACTACGAGCAGTACTTC

length: 13
J: TRBJ2-3
V: TRBV29-1
size: -
D: -
CDR3: CSVEKGDRDTQYF
DNA: TGCAGCGTTGAAAAGGGGGATCGGGATACGCAGTATTTT

length: 16
J: TRBJ2-5
V: TRBV28
size: -
D: TRBD2
CDR3: CASSFGILAYSETQYF
DNA: TGTGCCAGCAGTTTTGGGATACTAGCGTATTCAGAGACCCAGTACTTC

length: 18
J: TRBJ2-5
V: TRBV6-1
size: -
D: TRBD2
CDR3: CASSEAKTSGVPQETQYF
DNA: TGTGCCAGCAGTGAAGCAAAGACTAGCGGGGTTCCTCAGGAGACCCAGTACTTC

length: 15
J: TRBJ1-6
V: TRBV28
size: -
D: TRBD1
CDR3: CASMRGGQGNSPLHF
DNA: TGTGCCAGTATGCGGGGAGGACAGGGGAATTCACCCCTCCACTTT

length: 15
J: TRBJ1-1
V: TRBV6-6
size: once
D: TRBD1
CDR3: CASSRGQGGNTEAFF
DNA: TGTGCCAGCAGTAGGGGGCAAGGGGGCAACACTGAAGCTTTCTTT

length: 12
J: TRBJ2-7
V: TRBV7-6
size: -
D: -
CDR3: CASSLARGEQYF
DNA: TGTGCCAGCAGCTTAGCGCGTGGCGAGCAGTACTTC

length: 12
J: TRBJ2-1
V: TRBV29-1
size: -
D: -
CDR3: CSVSGENNEQFF
DNA: TGCAGCGTTTCCGGGGAAAACAATGAGCAGTTCTTC

length: 16
J: TRBJ2-7
V: TRBV4-1
size: -
D: -
CDR3: CASSQADLFISYEQYF
DNA: TGCGCCAGCAGCCAAGCCGACCTTTTTATCTCCTACGAGCAGTACTTC

length: 14
J: TRBJ2-2
V: TRBV10-3
size: -
D: -
CDR3: CAISETRNLWELFF
DNA: TGTGCCATCAGTGAGACTCGTAACTTATGGGAGCTGTTTTTT

length: 14
J: TRBJ2-5
V: TRBV14
size: once
D: -
CDR3: CASSQVRVEGTQYF
DNA: TGTGCCAGCAGCCAAGTACGCGTAGAAGGGACCCAGTACTTC

length: 14
J: TRBJ1-1
V: TRBV27
size: -
D: -
CDR3: CASSLSITNTEAFF
DNA: TGTGCCAGCAGTTTATCCATAACGAACACTGAAGCTTTCTTT

length: 15
J: TRBJ1-4
V: TRBV2
size: few
D: -
CDR3: CASSDRDGPNEKLFF
DNA: TGTGCCAGCAGCGACCGGGACGGACCTAATGAAAAACTGTTTTTT

length: 14
J: TRBJ1-4
V: TRBV6-4
size: -
D: -
CDR3: CASSAMGGDEKLFF
DNA: TGTGCCAGCAGCGCCATGGGGGGAGATGAAAAACTGTTTTTT

length: 13
J: TRBJ1-2
V: TRBV19
size: few
D: -
CDR3: CASTHGEVYGYTF
DNA: TGTGCCAGTACGCACGGGGAGGTCTATGGCTACACCTTC

length: 15
J: TRBJ2-5
V: TRBV2
size: -
D: TRBD1
CDR3: CASSDLGQGQETQYF
DNA: TGTGCCAGCAGTGACTTGGGACAGGGGCAAGAGACCCAGTACTTC

length: 13
J: TRBJ2-7
V: TRBV30
size: -
D: -
CDR3: CAGRRVPTYEQYF
DNA: TGTGCCGGCCGCAGGGTTCCAACCTACGAGCAGTACTTC

length: 16
J: TRBJ2-1
V: TRBV19
size: -
D: -
CDR3: CASSPSGLASYNEQFF
DNA: TGTGCCAGTAGCCCCTCGGGACTCGCCTCCTACAATGAGCAGTTCTTC

length: 13
J: TRBJ2-5
V: TRBV7-9
size: -
D: -
CDR3: CASSLGGGETQYF
DNA: TGTGCCAGCAGCCTAGGAGGGGGTGAGACCCAGTACTTC

length: 16
J: TRBJ2-3
V: TRBV9
size: once
D: -
CDR3: CASSVSDRYIRDTQYF
DNA: TGTGCCAGCAGCGTATCAGACAGATACATCAGAGATACGCAGTATTTT

length: 16
J: TRBJ1-2
V: TRBV5-1
size: few
D: -
CDR3: CASSWTGSGGIYGYTF
DNA: TGCGCCAGCAGCTGGACGGGGAGCGGGGGGATCTATGGCTACACCTTC

length: 12
J: TRBJ2-5
V: TRBV7-6
size: -
D: -
CDR3: CASSLVRETQYF
DNA: TGTGCCAGCAGCTTAGTTCGTGAGACCCAGTACTTC

length: 16
J: TRBJ2-1
V: TRBV27
size: -
D: -
CDR3: CASSLQGLSSYNEQFF
DNA: TGTGCCAGCAGTTTACAGGGCCTCAGCTCCTACAATGAGCAGTTCTTC

length: 13
J: TRBJ2-1
V: TRBV29-1
size: once
D: TRBD1
CDR3: CSVVGQGLNEQFF
DNA: TGCAGCGTTGTCGGACAGGGTCTCAATGAGCAGTTCTTC

length: 15
J: TRBJ1-1
V: TRBV6-6
size: -
D: TRBD1
CDR3: CASSYGDRVNTEAFF
DNA: TGTGCCAGCAGTTACGGGGACAGGGTGAACACTGAAGCTTTCTTT

length: 14
J: TRBJ1-2
V: TRBV28
size: -
D: -
CDR3: CASSRTMLPYGYTF
DNA: TGTGCCAGCAGCCGGACAATGCTTCCTTATGGCTACACCTTC

length: 16
J: TRBJ2-2
V: TRBV5-1
size: once
D: -
CDR3: CASSPRGRGGTGELFF
DNA: TGCGCCAGCAGCCCGAGGGGCAGGGGCGGCACCGGGGAGCTGTTTTTT

length: 15
J: TRBJ2-1
V: TRBV6-1
size: -
D: TRBD1
CDR3: CASSDHRGYYNEQFF
DNA: TGTGCCAGCAGTGATCACAGGGGGTACTACAATGAGCAGTTCTTC

length: 13
J: TRBJ2-7
V: TRBV11-2
size: -
D: TRBD2
CDR3: CASSLAGSLEQYF
DNA: TGTGCCAGCAGCCTAGCGGGGTCTCTTGAGCAGTACTTC

length: 16
J: TRBJ2-7
V: TRBV5-1
size: -
D: -
CDR3: CASSYRGSLLWDEQYF
DNA: TGCGCCAGCAGCTACCGGGGAAGTCTCTTGTGGGATGAGCAGTACTTC

length: 15
J: TRBJ2-7
V: TRBV4-1
size: once
D: TRBD2
CDR3: CASSPGSSGSGEQYF
DNA: TGCGCCAGCAGCCCAGGATCTAGCGGGTCCGGGGAGCAGTACTTC

length: 14
J: TRBJ1-2
V: TRBV5-1
size: -
D: -
CDR3: CASSLISENYGYTF
DNA: TGCGCCAGCAGCTTGATCTCAGAGAACTATGGCTACACCTTC

length: 15
J: TRBJ2-2
V: TRBV9
size: -
D: TRBD2
CDR3: CASSTRGSLAGELFF
DNA: TGTGCCAGCAGCACCCGCGGGAGTTTGGCCGGGGAGCTGTTTTTT

length: 13
J: TRBJ2-7
V: TRBV2
size: -
D: -
CDR3: CASSDVGGYEQYF
DNA: TGTGCCAGCAGTGATGTAGGGGGATACGAGCAGTACTTC

length: 16
J: TRBJ1-4
V: TRBV19
size: few
D: TRBD1
CDR3: CASSPGTGTGSEKLFF
DNA: TGTGCCAGTAGCCCGGGGACCGGGACAGGGTCTGAAAAACTGTTTTTT

length: 13
J: TRBJ1-3
V: TRBV7-9
size: few
D: -
CDR3: CASSPLAGNTIYF
DNA: TGTGCCAGCAGCCCATTGGCAGGAAACACCATATATTTT

length: 17
J: TRBJ1-4
V: TRBV9
size: -
D: -
CDR3: CASSASMGRGKDEKLFF
DNA: TGTGCCAGCAGCGCCTCCATGGGTCGGGGGAAGGATGAAAAACTGTTTTTT

length: 13
J: TRBJ2-5
V: TRBV7-9
size: once
D: -
CDR3: CASSLETGETQYF
DNA: TGTGCCAGCAGCTTAGAGACCGGAGAGACCCAGTACTTC

length: 15
J: TRBJ2-7
V: TRBV5-6
size: many
D: -
CDR3: CASSSWGADPYEQYF
DNA: TGTGCCAGCAGCTCTTGGGGCGCGGACCCCTACGAGCAGTACTTC

length: 12
J: TRBJ2-1
V: TRBV25-1
size: -
D: -
CDR3: CASKQGLDEQFF
DNA: TGTGCCAGCAAACAGGGTCTCGATGAGCAGTTCTTC

length: 13
J: TRBJ2-1
V: TRBV7-9
size: -
D: -
CDR3: CASSSPGGSEQFF
DNA: TGTGCCAGCAGCTCTCCGGGTGGGAGTGAGCAGTTCTTC

length: 16
J: TRBJ1-1
V: TRBV27
size: -
D: -
CDR3: CASSLAPRRTNTEAFF
DNA: TGTGCCAGCAGTTTAGCCCCTCGACGGACGAACACTGAAGCTTTCTTT

length: 16
J: TRBJ2-3
V: TRBV10-3
size: -
D: TRBD2
CDR3: CATSGTSGGVTDTQYF
DNA: TGTGCCACCTCCGGGACTAGCGGGGGGGTCACAGATACGCAGTATTTT

length: 15
J: TRBJ2-3
V: TRBV13
size: -
D: TRBD2
CDR3: CASSTGLAGKDTQYF
DNA: TGTGCCAGCAGCACGGGACTAGCGGGGAAAGATACGCAGTATTTT

length: 17
J: TRBJ1-4
V: TRBV9
size: -
D: -
CDR3: CASSVGRELATNEKLFF
DNA: TGTGCCAGCAGCGTAGGAAGGGAGCTTGCAACTAATGAAAAACTGTTTTTT

length: 14
J: TRBJ2-7
V: TRBV5-4
size: -
D: -
CDR3: CASRPNRHPYEQYF
DNA: TGTGCCAGCAGACCCAACAGGCACCCCTACGAGCAGTACTTC

length: 13
J: TRBJ1-6
V: TRBV6-6
size: -
D: -
CDR3: CASSPSGNSPLHF
DNA: TGTGCCAGCAGCCCTTCAGGGAATTCACCCCTCCACTTT